One sample yielded the 27 T cell receptor beta chains listed below, sequenced in a study of T cell changes during pregnancy in multiple sclerosis (dated 2019 in TCRdb). Library preparation used the immunoSEQ multiplex PCR assay. TCRdb's version of the immuneACCESS table is confined to in-frame rearrangements and falls short of the full clone set. An unresolved V gene accounts for under half of the shortfall where checked; the remainder is of unknown origin. This sample holds tens of thousands of clones; roughly 93% were observed only once. In total, the top ten clones hold around 4% of the sample. Sequenced here: CD8+ T cells from peripheral blood mononuclear cells, sampled in the second trimester of pregnancy. These receptors were collected from a female donor with multiple sclerosis, enrolled in a pregnancy study.

The V and J genes are TRBV7-2 and TRBJ1-2, with 12 bases aligning to TRBD1. The CDR3 has 15 residues. J was trimmed by 8 bases and V by 5 bases; bases with no gene match: 9. In germline, CDR1 is SGHTA, CDR2 FQGNSA. The CDR3: CASSPSGTGGKGYTF. The CDR3 bases are TGTGCCAGCAGCCCCTCCGGGACAGGGGGCAAAGGCTACACCTTC. Supplemented by reference TRBV7-2 and TRBJ1-2, the full variable domain reads GAGVSQSPSNKVTEKGKDVELRCDPISGHTALYWYRQSLGQGLEFLIYFQGNSAPDKSGLPSDRFSAERTGGSVSTLTIQRTQQEDSAVYLCASSPSGTGGKGYTFGSGTRLTVV.

For this clone: This sample also contains other DNA sequences that code for the same CDR3. The chain combines TRBV9 with TRBJ2-7; D call uncertain. The CDR3 length is 14 residues. The ends were cut back, 0 bases at V and 2 bases at J, with 9 bases in the middle. Germline V CDR1 and CDR2: SGDLS, YYNGEE. The CDR3 DNA follows: TGTGCCAGCAGCGTAGGTGGCGGAACCTACGAGCAGTACTTC. Its protein is CASSVGGGTYEQYF. Full variable domain (remainder filled in from reference TRBV9 and TRBJ2-7): DSGVTQTPKHLITATGQRVTLRCSPRSGDLSVYWYQQSLDQGLQFLIQYYNGEERAKGNILERFSAQQFPDLHSELNLSSLELGDSALYFCASSVGGGTYEQYFGPGTRLTVT.

The CDR3 coding sequence is TGTGCCAGCAGCCGGGAGGGGGGAGAGCAGTACTTC. Translation: CASSREGGEQYF. V is TRBV16 and J is TRBJ2-7; tentatively, D is TRBD2 (7 bases). Trimming left V 4 bases short and J 7 bases short, with 11 bases between. The CDR3 sequence is 12 residues long. The V gene's germline CDR1 is KGHSY and CDR2 FQNENV. The full variable domain, with the rest looked up from reference TRBV16 and TRBJ2-7, is GEEVAQTPKHLVRGEGQKAKLYCAPIKGHSYVFWYQQVLKNEFKFLISFQNENVFDETGMPKERFSAKCLPNSPCSLEIQATKLEDSAVYFCASSREGGEQYFGPGTRLTVT.

This clone came up once. This chain joins TRBV4-3 and TRBJ2-1; D gene ambiguous. V lost 0 bases, J lost 3 bases, and 15 bases lay in between. The CDR3 length is 17 residues. Looked up from germline, CDR1 is LGHNA and CDR2 is YSLEER. The CDR3 DNA is TGCGCCAGCAGCCAAGATTGGTCACAGCTTAACTACAATGAGCAGTTCTTC. Encoded protein: CASSQDWSQLNYNEQFF.

Notes on this clone: The junction departs from the called germline gene at one end, perhaps through a read error. The CDR3 loop reads CASSLESGASRDTQYF. CDR3 DNA: TGTGCCAGCAGCTTAGAAAGTGGGGCCAGCAGAGATACGCAGTATTTT. The rearrangement links TRBV7-9 to TRBJ2-3, with D possibly TRBD1 on 5 matching bases. Germline-derived CDR1 and CDR2 are SEHNR and FQNEAQ (reference sequence). This CDR3 has 16 amino acids.

The chain carries TRBV7-9 and TRBJ2-7, with no clear D. The CDR3 extends over 14 amino acids. The V and J ends lost 3 bases and 0 bases respectively, with 9 bases between them. In germline, CDR1 is SEHNR, CDR2 FQNEAQ (reference sequence). In nucleotides, the CDR3 is TGTGCCAGCAGCTTTAGTCGCAACTCCTACGAGCAGTACTTC. Translated: CASSFSRNSYEQYF.

The chain uses TRBV5-1 and TRBJ2-5; 8 nucleotides align to TRBD1. CDR1 and CDR2 from the germline V gene are SGHRS and YFSETQ. The CDR3 has 14 amino acids. The ends lost 3 bases at V and 2 bases at J; junction bases unmatched: 3. The CDR3 nucleotides are TGCGCCAGCAGCTACGACAGGGGTCAAGAGACCCAGTACTTC. It encodes CASSYDRGQETQYF.

The rearrangement links TRBV7-8 to TRBJ2-7; D is perhaps TRBD1 (5 bases). Trimming pared 2 bases from V and 3 bases from J, leaving 14 bases between. This CDR3 contains 15 residues. Per germline, CDR1 SGHVS and CDR2 FQNEAQ. The CDR3 region is CASSLIGGTGYEQYF. The CDR3 nucleotides are TGTGCCAGCAGCTTAATCGGCGGTACAGGCTACGAGCAGTACTTC.

This chain links TRBV4-3 with TRBJ2-2; TRBD2 matches at 7 bases. V lost 0 bases to trimming and J lost 4 bases; unmatched junction nucleotides: 8. The germline CDR1 and CDR2 sequences are LGHNA and YSLEER. The CDR3 loop spans 17 amino acids. CDR3 loop: CASSQDFERGITGELFF. The DNA for the CDR3 is TGCGCCAGCAGCCAAGATTTCGAGCGGGGAATCACCGGGGAGCTGTTTTTT.

This clone was seen a single time. The CDR3 nucleotides read TGTGCCAGCAGCTGGGGACAGGGAGGTTCTAGCGGGATCACAGATACGCAGTATTTT. Its protein product is CASSWGQGGSSGITDTQYF. The V call is TRBV5-4, the J call TRBJ2-3, with D perhaps assigned TRBD1 or TRBD2 (9 bases each). The germline V gene encodes CDR1 SGHNT and CDR2 YYREEE (reference sequence). This CDR3 has 19 residues. The V and J ends lost 3 bases and 2 bases respectively, with 25 bases between them.

The chain carries TRBV28 and TRBJ2-7; 11 bases line up with TRBD2. Germline CDR1 is MDHEN and CDR2 is SYDVKM. This CDR3 region has 16 residues. Trimming took 3 bases from V and 4 from J; bases not matched to a gene: 8. The CDR3 loop reads CASSFPVVAGGYEQYF. In DNA form, the CDR3 reads TGTGCCAGCAGTTTCCCGGTAGTAGCGGGAGGGTACGAGCAGTACTTC.

The V call is TRBV6-5, the J call TRBJ1-3, with TRBD1 as a possible D gene (5 bases). CDR3 length equals 14 residues. V was pared by 4 bases and J by 0 bases, with 7 bases between. The germline V gene has CDR1 MNHEY and CDR2 SVGAGI. The DNA for the CDR3 is TGTGCCAGCAGTTCAGGGTTCTCTGGAAACACCATATATTTT. Translated, it gives CASSSGFSGNTIYF.

The chain is built from TRBV7-9 and TRBJ2-3; 7 bases are a match to TRBD2. Germline V lookup: CDR1 SEHNR, CDR2 FQNEAQ (reference sequence). With 5 bases clipped from V and 0 bases from J, the junction kept 5 bases outside the gene matches. The CDR3 totals 15 residues. The CDR3 spells CASSARRGSTDTQYF. CDR3 coding DNA: TGTGCCAGCAGCGCACGGCGGGGGAGCACAGATACGCAGTATTTT. Using reference TRBV7-9 and TRBJ2-3 for the parts outside the CDR3, the full variable domain is DTGVSQNPRHKITKRGQNVTFRCDPISEHNRLYWYRQTLGQGPEFLTYFQNEAQLEKSRLLSDRFSAERPKGSFSTLEIQRTEQGDSAMYLCASSARRGSTDTQYFGPGTRLTVL.

The V gene is TRBV27, the J gene TRBJ1-1; tentative D call: TRBD1 (6 bases). CDR1 is MNHEY, CDR2 SMNVEV, per germline (reference sequence). Deletions cut 5 bases from V and 11 bases from J, with 18 bases between. This CDR3 is 13 amino acids long. The CDR3 sequence: CASSPSSQGLAFF. The CDR3 DNA reads as TGTGCCAGCAGTCCATCCTCACAGGGTCTGGCTTTCTTT.

A word on this clone: Other DNA sequences of this sample code for an identical CDR3. This chain links TRBV27 with TRBJ2-7, with 8 nucleotides matching TRBD1. The CDR3 runs to 14 residues. CDR1 and CDR2 (germline): MNHEY, SMNVEV (reference sequence). Losses at the gene ends were 4 bases for V and 2 bases for J; bases not matched to a gene: 4. CDR3 residues: CASSSGQGPYEQYF. DNA for the CDR3: TGTGCCAGCAGTTCCGGACAGGGACCCTACGAGCAGTACTTC.

This clone appeared once. The chain uses TRBV4-2 and TRBJ2-5, with TRBD2 matching over 13 bases. The DNA end is more similar to TRBJ2-7, so the J call may be wrong. Germline values: CDR1 LGHNA, CDR2 YNFKEQ. This CDR3 is built from 15 residues. CDR3 region: CASSQGLAGSYEQYF. CDR3 nucleotides: TGTGCCAGCAGCCAGGGACTAGCGGGATCCTACGAGCAGTACTTC.

The chain has TRBV7-2 and TRBJ2-2; D is unclear. Germline V gives CDR1 SGHTA, CDR2 FQGNSA. The CDR3 has 19 residues. V was shortened by 1 base and J by 1 base, with 19 bases between the two germline ends. The chain's CDR3 is CASSLVWAANALNTGELFF. In DNA, the CDR3 is TGTGCCAGCAGCTTAGTATGGGCAGCAAATGCCTTGAACACCGGGGAGCTGTTTTTT. The full variable domain, its missing parts supplied by reference TRBV7-2 and TRBJ2-2, is GAGVSQSPSNKVTEKGKDVELRCDPISGHTALYWYRQSLGQGLEFLIYFQGNSAPDKSGLPSDRFSAERTGGSVSTLTIQRTQQEDSAVYLCASSLVWAANALNTGELFFGEGSRLTVL.

The rearrangement uses TRBV12-5 and TRBJ1-5; 8 bases are a match to TRBD1. The CDR3 consists of 14 residues. V lost 4 bases to trimming and J lost 6 bases; unmatched junction nucleotides: 5. Germline V gene data show CDR1 as LGHNT and CDR2 as FRNRAP. The DNA for the CDR3 is TGTGCTAGTGGTTCCGACAGGGGCTTTCAGCCCCAGCATTTT. Protein sequence: CASGSDRGFQPQHF.

The CDR3 here is CASSGRVTGELFF. The DNA for the CDR3 is TGTGCCAGCAGCGGGAGGGTCACCGGGGAGCTGTTTTTT. V usage is TRBV28 and J usage is TRBJ2-2; 8 nucleotides line up with TRBD2. This CDR3 has 13 amino acids. V was pared by 6 bases and J by 4 bases, with 1 base of the junction left unmatched. CDR1 is MDHEN and CDR2 is SYDVKM in the germline V gene.

The chain uses TRBV29-1 and TRBJ2-7, with 11 bases fitting TRBD1. The germline V gene has CDR1 SQVTM and CDR2 ANQGSEA. The CDR3 totals 16 residues. Losses at the gene ends were 7 bases for V and 1 base for J; bases not matched to a gene: 12. This chain's CDR3 is CSATPGTGGESYEQYF. The DNA for the CDR3 is TGCAGCGCAACCCCCGGGACAGGGGGTGAATCCTACGAGCAGTACTTC.

V usage is TRBV11-2 and J usage is TRBJ2-6, with D possibly TRBD2 on 6 matching bases. V gave up 1 base and J gave up 4 bases, with 8 bases separating them. Germline CDR1 reads SGHAT; CDR2 reads FQNNGV. This CDR3 contains 15 residues. The CDR3 bases are TGTGCCAGCAGCTTAGTGGGGGGAGGGGCCAACGTCCTGACTTTC. Protein product: CASSLVGGGANVLTF.

This rearrangement joins TRBV12-5 to TRBJ1-2, with 8 nucleotides matching TRBD1. Trimming at V came to 4 bases and at J to 8 bases, leaving 9 bases not matched to a gene. This CDR3 is built from 14 residues. Germline loops: CDR1 LGHNT, CDR2 FRNRAP. Here the CDR3 reads CASGSGVTGDGYTF. The DNA of the CDR3 is TGTGCTAGTGGTTCGGGGGTGACAGGGGACGGCTACACCTTC.

This chain uses TRBV10-3 with TRBJ2-2, with a possible D match to TRBD2 (6 bases). The V and J ends lost 8 bases and 7 bases respectively, with 11 bases between them. The CDR3 sequence is 12 residues long. Germline V gene sequence: CDR1 ENHRY, CDR2 SYGVKD. CDR3: CAIGGSGGELFF. The CDR3 bases are TGTGCCATCGGAGGGTCGGGCGGGGAGCTGTTTTTT.

The V call is TRBV27, the J call TRBJ2-1; D is perhaps TRBD2 (7 bases). V shed 2 bases and J shed 4 bases, with 18 bases lying between them. The CDR3 contains 17 residues. The V gene's germline CDR1 is MNHEY and CDR2 SMNVEV (reference sequence). The CDR3 region is CASSLRGGGGPYNEQFF. CDR3 DNA: TGTGCCAGCAGTTTACGTGGGGGAGGGGGACCTTACAATGAGCAGTTCTTC.

The chain joins TRBV4-1 to TRBJ2-1, with 10 bases that match TRBD2. The trim removed 4 bases at V and 9 bases at J, leaving 6 bases unmatched. The CDR3 has 14 amino acids. Germline V lookup: CDR1 MGHRA, CDR2 YSYEKL. CDR3 protein: CASSRASGRAEQFF. As DNA, the CDR3 is TGCGCCAGCAGCCGGGCTAGCGGGAGAGCTGAGCAGTTCTTC.

This rearrangement joins TRBV5-5 to TRBJ2-7; 7 bases fit TRBD1. V was pared by 5 bases and J by 2 bases, with 10 bases of the junction left unmatched. CDR3 length: 15 residues. In germline, CDR1 is SGHKS, CDR2 YYEKEE (reference sequence). The CDR3 is CASSSIDRATYEQYF. The CDR3 nucleotides read TGTGCCAGCAGTTCCATTGACAGGGCGACCTACGAGCAGTACTTC.

V usage is TRBV4-3 and J usage is TRBJ1-1; TRBD1 aligns across 7 bases. This CDR3 region has 13 residues. V shed 2 bases and J 5 bases; nucleotides not matched to a gene: 2. Germline V CDR1 and CDR2: LGHNA, YSLEER. CDR3 nucleotides: TGCGCCAGCAGCCAAACAGGGGTGACTGAAGCTTTCTTT. Residues: CASSQTGVTEAFF.